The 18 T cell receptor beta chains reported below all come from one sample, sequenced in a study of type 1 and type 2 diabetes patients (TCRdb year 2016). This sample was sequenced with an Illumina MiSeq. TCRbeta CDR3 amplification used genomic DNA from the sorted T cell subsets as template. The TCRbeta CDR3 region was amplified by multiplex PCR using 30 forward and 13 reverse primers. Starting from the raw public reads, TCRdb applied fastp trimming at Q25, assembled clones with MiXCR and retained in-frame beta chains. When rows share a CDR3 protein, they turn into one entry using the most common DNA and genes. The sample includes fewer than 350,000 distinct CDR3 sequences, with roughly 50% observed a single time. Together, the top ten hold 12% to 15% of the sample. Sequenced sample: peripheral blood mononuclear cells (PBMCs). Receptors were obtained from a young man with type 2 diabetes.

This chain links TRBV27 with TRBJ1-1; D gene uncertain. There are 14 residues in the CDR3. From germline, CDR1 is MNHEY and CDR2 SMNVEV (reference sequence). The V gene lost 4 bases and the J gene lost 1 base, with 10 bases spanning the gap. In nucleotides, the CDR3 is TGTGCCAGCAGTTACCAACAGAGGAACACTGAAGCTTTCTTT. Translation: CASSYQQRNTEAFF.

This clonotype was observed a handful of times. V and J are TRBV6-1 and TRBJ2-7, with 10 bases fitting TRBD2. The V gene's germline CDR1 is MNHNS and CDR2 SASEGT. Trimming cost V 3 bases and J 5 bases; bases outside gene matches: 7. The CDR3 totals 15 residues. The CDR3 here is CASSDRASGSNEQYF. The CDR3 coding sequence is TGTGCCAGCAGTGACCGGGCTAGCGGGAGTAACGAGCAGTACTTC.

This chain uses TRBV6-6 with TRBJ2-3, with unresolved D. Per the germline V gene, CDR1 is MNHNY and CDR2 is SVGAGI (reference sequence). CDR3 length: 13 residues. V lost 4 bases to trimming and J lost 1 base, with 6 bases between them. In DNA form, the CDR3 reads TGTGCCAGCAGTTTCGACCGCACAGATACGCAGTATTTT. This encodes CASSFDRTDTQYF.

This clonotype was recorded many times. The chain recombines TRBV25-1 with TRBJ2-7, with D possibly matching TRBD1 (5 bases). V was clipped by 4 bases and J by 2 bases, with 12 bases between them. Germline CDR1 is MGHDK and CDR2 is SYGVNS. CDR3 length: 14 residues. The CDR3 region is CASSAKQEPYEQYF. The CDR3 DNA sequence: TGTGCCAGCAGTGCTAAACAGGAACCCTACGAGCAGTACTTC.

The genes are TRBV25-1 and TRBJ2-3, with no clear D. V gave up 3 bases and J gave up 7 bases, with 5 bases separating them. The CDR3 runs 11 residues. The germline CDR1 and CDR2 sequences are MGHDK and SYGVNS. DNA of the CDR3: TGTGCCAGCAGTGAGCCTAATACGCAGTATTTT. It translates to CASSEPNTQYF.

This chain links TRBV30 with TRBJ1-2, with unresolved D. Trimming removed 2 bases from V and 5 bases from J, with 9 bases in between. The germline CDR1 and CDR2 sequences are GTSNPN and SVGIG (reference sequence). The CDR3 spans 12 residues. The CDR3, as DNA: TGTGCCTGGAGTATTACCGAATATGGCTACACCTTC. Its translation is CAWSITEYGYTF.

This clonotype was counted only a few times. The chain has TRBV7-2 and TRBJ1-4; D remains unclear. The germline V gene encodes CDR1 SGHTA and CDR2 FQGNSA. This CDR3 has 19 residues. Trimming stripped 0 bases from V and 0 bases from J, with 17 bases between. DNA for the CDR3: TGTGCCAGCAGCTTAGCGGTCGTACGGTCAGCGACAACTAATGAAAAACTGTTTTTT. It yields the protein CASSLAVVRSATTNEKLFF.

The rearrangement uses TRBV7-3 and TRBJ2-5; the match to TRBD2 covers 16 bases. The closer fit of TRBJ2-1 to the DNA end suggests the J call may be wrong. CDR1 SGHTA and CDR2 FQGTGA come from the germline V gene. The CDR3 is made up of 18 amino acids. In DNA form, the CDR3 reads TGTGCCTGGAGCTTTCCGGGACTAGCGGGAGGGCCGCGGAATGAGCAGTTCTTC. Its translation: CAWSFPGLAGGPRNEQFF.

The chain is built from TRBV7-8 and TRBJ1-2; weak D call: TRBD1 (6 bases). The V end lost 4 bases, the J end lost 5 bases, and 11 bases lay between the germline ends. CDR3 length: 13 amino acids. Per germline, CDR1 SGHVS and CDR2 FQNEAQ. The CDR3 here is CASSYSDSYGYTF. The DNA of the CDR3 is TGTGCCAGCAGCTACTCGGACAGTTATGGCTACACCTTC.

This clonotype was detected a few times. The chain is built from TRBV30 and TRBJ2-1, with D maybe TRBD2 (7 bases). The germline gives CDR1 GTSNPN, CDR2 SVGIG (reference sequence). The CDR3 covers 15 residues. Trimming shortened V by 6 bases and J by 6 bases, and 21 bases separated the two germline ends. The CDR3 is CACHKGGGSGNEQFF. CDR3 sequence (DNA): TGTGCCTGCCACAAGGGAGGGGGAAGTGGCAATGAGCAGTTCTTC.

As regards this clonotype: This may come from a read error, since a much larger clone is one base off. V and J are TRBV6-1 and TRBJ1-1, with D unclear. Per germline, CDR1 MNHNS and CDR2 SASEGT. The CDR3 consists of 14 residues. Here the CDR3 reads CANSEWVGNTEAFF. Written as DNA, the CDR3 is TGTGCCAACAGTGAATGGGTGGGGAACACTGAAGCTTTCTTT.

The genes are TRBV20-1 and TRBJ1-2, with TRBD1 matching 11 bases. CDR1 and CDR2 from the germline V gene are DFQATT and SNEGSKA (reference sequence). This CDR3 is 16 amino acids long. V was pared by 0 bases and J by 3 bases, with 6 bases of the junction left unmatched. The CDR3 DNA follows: TGCAGTGCTAGAGACTCCGGGACAGGGGGTTACTATGGCTACACCTTC. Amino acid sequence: CSARDSGTGGYYGYTF.

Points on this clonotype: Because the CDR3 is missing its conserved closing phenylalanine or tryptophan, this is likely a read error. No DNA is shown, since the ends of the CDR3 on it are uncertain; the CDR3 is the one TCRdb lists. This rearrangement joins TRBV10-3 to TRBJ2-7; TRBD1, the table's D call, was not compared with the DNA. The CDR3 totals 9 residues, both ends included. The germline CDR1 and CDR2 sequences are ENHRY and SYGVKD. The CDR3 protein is CARRGQGAR.

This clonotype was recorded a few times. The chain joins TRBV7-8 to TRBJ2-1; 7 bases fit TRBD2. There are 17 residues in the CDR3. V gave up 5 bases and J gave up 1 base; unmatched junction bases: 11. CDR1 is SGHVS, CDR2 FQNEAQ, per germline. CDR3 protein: CASSSQSGVRSYNEQFF. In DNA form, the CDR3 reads TGTGCCAGCAGCAGCCAAAGCGGGGTAAGATCCTACAATGAGCAGTTCTTC.

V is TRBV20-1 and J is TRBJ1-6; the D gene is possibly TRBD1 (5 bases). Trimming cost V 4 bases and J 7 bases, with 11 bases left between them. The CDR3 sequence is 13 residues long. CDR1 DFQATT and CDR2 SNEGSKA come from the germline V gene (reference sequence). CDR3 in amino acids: CSAIWDSNSPLHF. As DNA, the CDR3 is TGCAGTGCTATTTGGGACTCAAATTCACCCCTCCACTTT.

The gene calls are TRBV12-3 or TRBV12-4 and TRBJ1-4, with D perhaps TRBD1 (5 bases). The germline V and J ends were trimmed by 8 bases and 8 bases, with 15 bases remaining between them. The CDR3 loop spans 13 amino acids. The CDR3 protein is CASASRVFEKLFF. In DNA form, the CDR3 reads TGTGCCAGCGCAAGCAGGGTATTCGAAAAACTGTTTTTT.

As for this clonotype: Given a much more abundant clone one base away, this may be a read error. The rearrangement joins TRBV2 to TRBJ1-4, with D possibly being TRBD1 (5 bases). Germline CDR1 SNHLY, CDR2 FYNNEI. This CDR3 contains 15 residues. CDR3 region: CASREALNGKGKLFF. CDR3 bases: TGTGCCAGCAGGGAAGCCCTAAACGGGAAGGGGAAACTGTTTTTT.

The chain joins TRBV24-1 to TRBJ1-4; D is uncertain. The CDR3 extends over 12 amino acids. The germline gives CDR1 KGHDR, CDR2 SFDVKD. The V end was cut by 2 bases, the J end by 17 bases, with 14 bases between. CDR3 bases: TGTGCCACCAGTGATTCCAAACGCCGGTTTTTTTTT. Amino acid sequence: CATSDSKRRFFF.